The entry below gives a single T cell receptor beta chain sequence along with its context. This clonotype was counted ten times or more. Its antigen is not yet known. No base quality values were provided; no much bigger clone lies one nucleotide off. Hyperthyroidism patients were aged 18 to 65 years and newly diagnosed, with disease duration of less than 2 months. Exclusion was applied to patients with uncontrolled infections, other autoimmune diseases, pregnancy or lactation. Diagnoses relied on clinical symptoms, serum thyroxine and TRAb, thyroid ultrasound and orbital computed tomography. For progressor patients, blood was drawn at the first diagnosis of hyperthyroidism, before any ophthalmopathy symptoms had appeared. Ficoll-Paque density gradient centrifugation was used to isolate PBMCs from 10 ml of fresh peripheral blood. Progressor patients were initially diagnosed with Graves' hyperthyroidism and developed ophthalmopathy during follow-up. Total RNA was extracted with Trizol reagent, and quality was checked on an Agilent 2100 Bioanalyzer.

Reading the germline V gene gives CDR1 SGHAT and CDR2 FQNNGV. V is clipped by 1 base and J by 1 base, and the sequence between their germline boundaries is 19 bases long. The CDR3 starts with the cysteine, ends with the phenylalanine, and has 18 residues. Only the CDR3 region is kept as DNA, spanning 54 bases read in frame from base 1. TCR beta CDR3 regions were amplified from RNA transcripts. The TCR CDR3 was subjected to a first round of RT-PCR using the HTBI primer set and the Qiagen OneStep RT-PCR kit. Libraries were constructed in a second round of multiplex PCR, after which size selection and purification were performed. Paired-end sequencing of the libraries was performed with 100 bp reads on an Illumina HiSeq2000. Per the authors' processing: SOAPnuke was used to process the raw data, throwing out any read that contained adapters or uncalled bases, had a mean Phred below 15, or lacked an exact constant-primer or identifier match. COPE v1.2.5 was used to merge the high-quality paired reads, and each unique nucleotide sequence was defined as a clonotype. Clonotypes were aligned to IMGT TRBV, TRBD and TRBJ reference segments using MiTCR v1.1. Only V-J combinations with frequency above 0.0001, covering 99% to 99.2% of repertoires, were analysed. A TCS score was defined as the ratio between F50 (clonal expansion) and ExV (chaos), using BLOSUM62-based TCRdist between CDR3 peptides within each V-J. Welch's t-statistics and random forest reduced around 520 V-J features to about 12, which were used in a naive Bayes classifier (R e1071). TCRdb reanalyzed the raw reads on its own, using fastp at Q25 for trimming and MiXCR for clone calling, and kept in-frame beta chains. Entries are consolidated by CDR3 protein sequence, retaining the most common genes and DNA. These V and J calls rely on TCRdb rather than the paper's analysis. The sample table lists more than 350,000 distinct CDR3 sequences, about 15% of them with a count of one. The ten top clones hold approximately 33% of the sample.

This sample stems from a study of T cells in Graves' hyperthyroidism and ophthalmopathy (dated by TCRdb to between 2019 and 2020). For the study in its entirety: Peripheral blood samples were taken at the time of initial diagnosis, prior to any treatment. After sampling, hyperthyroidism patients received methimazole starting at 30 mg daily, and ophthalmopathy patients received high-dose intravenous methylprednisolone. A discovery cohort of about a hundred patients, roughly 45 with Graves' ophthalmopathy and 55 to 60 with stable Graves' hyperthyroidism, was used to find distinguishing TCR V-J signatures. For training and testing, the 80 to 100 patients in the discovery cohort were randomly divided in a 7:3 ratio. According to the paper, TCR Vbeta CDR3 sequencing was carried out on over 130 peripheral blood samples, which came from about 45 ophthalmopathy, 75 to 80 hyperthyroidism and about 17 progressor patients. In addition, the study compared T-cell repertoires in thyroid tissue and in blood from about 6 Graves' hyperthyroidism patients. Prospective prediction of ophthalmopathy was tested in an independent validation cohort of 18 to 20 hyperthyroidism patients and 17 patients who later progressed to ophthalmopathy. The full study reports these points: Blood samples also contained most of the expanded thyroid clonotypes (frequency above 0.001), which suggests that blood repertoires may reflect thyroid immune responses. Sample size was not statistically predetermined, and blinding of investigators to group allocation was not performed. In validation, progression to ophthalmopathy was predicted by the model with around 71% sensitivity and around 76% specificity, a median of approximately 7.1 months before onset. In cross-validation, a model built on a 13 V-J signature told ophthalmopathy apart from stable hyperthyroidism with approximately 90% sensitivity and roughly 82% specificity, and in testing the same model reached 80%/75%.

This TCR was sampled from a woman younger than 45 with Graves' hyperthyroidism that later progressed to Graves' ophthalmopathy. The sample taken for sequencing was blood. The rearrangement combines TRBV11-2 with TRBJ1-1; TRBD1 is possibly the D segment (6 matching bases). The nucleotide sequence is TGTGCCAGCAGCTTAGGAATTCGGGGGGCGAGTTGGAACACTGAAGCTTTCTTT. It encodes CASSLGIRGASWNTEAFF.